Sequencing of this T cell receptor (beta chain) was carried out in a study of graft-versus-host responses after intestinal transplantation. The overall study: Those transplanted obtained multivisceral, liver-intestinal, or isolated intestinal grafts.

Method: immunoSEQ multiplex PCR; TCRdb's copy keeps in-frame clones and lacks some. The data show around 99,000 clones, roughly 89% seen once. Concerning this clone itself: The antigen is not known.

V was pared by 4 bases and J by 2 bases, with 2 bases between. The CDR3 covers 11 residues. CDR1 LNHDA and CDR2 SQIVND come from the germline V gene (reference sequence). Material: unstimulated CD4+ T cells sorted from spleen or lymph node cells, obtained before transplant. The clonotype originates from a human donor who was the organ donor for an intestinal transplant. The chain is built from TRBV19 and TRBJ1-2; D ambiguous. CDR3 coding DNA: TGTGCCAGTAGTAGGAACTATGGCTACACCTTC. Translation gives CASSRNYGYTF.